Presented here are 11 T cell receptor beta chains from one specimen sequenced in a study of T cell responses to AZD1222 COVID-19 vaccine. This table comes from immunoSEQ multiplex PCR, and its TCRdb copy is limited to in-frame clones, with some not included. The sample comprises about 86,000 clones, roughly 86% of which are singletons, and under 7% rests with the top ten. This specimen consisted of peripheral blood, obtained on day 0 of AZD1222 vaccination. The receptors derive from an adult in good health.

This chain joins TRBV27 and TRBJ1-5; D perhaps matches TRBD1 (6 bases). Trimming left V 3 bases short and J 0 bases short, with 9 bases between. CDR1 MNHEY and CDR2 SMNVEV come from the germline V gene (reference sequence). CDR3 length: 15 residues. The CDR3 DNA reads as TGTGCCAGCAGTTTGACAGGTTATAGCAATCAGCCCCAGCATTTT. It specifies CASSLTGYSNQPQHF.

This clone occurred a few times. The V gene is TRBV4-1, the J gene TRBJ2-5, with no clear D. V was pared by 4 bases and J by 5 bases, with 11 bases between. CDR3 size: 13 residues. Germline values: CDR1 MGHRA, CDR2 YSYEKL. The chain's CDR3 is CASSRGGAETQYF. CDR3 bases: TGCGCCAGCAGCCGCGGTGGAGCGGAGACCCAGTACTTC.

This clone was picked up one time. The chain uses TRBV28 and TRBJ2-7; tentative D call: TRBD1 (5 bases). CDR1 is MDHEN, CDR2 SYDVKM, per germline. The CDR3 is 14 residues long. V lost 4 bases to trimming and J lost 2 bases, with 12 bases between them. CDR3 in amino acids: CASSSQAGTYEQYF. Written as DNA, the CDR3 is TGTGCCAGCAGTTCACAGGCAGGAACCTACGAGCAGTACTTC.

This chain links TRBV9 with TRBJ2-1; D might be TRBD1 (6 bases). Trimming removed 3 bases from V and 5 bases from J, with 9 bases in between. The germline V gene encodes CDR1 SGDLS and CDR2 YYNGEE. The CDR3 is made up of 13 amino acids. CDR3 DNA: TGTGCCAGCAGCGGCAGGGGTAACAATGAGCAGTTCTTC. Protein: CASSGRGNNEQFF.

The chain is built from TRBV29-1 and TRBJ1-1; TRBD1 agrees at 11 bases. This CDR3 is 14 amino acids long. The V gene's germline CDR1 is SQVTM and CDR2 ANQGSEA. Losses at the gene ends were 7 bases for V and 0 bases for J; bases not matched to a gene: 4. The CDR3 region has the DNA TGCAGCGGGGGACAGGGGGTTATGAACACTGAAGCTTTCTTT. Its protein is CSGGQGVMNTEAFF.

The CDR3 reads CASSLVLGERELFF. The CDR3 region has the DNA TGTGCCAGCTCACTGGTGTTGGGTGAAAGGGAGCTGTTTTTT. The chain has TRBV18 and TRBJ2-2; D is unresolved. V dropped 4 bases and J dropped 9 bases, with 15 bases sitting between them. CDR1 KGHSH and CDR2 LQKENI come from the germline V gene. CDR3 length: 14 residues. Full variable domain (outside the CDR3, taken from reference TRBV18 and TRBJ2-2): NAGVMQNPRHLVRRRGQEARLRCSPMKGHSHVYWYRQLPEEGLKFMVYLQKENIIDESGMPKERFSAEFPKEGPSILRIQQVVRGDSAAYFCASSLVLGERELFFGEGSRLTVL.

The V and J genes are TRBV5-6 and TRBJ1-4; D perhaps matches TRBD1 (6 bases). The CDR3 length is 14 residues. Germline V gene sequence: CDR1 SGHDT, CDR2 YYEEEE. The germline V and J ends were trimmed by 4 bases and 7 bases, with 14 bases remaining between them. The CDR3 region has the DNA TGTGCCAGCAGCCCGGGGGGGGGCTCTGAAAAACTGTTTTTT. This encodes CASSPGGGSEKLFF.

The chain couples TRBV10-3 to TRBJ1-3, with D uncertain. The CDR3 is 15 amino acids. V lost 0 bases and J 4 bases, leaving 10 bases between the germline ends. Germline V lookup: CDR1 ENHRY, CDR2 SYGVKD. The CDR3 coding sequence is TGTGCCATCAGTGAGTCGGCCGTTAGGGGAAACACCATATATTTT. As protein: CAISESAVRGNTIYF.

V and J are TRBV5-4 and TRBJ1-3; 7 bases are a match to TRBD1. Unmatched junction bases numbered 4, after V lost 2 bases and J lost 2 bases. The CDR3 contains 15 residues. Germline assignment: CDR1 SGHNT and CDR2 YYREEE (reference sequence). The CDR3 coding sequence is TGTGCCAGCAGCTTACAGGGGCATCCTGGAAACACCATATATTTT. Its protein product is CASSLQGHPGNTIYF.

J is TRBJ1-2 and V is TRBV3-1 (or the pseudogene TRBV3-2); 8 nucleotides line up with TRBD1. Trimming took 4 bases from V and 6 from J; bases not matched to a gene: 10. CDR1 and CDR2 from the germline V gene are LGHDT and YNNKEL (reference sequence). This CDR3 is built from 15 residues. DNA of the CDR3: TGTGCCAGCAGCCCCCAGGTTACAGGGGGAAATGGCTACACCTTC. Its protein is CASSPQVTGGNGYTF.

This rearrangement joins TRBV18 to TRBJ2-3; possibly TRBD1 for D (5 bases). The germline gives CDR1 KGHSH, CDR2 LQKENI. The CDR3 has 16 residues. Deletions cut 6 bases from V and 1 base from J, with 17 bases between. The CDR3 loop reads CASSLLGQGGTDTQYF. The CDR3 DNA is TGTGCCAGCTCGCTGTTGGGGCAGGGCGGCACAGATACGCAGTATTTT.